The rows below give T cell receptor beta chains drawn from one sample of a study of cytomegalovirus exposure and HLA in healthy donors. Using immunoSEQ multiplex PCR, the repertoire was profiled, and TCRdb retains in-frame clones only, with some absent. This repertoire shows about 140,000 clones, 75% to 85% found once; its top ten account for approximately 3%. What was sequenced was PBMCs. The receptors shown here come from a female donor in good health and CMV-seronegative. Both conserved end residues are trimmed from each CDR3. Fields, in order: CDR3 length, V gene, clone size, CDR3 protein. The listing skips clone size in some rows; elsewhere it reads once, few, many or a size class.

CDR3 length: 13
V gene: TRBV6-6
clone size: -
CDR3 protein: ASSYSKGRNTEAF

CDR3 length: 14
V gene: TRBV28
clone size: -
CDR3 protein: ASSTTGISYNSPLH

CDR3 length: 15
V gene: TRBV5-1
clone size: -
CDR3 protein: ASSLRTSGRGTDTQY

CDR3 length: 12
V gene: TRBV18
clone size: -
CDR3 protein: ASSPTHLLHEQY

CDR3 length: 13
V gene: TRBV28
clone size: few
CDR3 protein: ASSSGRVGSYEQY

CDR3 length: 15
V gene: TRBV27
clone size: once
CDR3 protein: ATSPLAGVPGANVLT

CDR3 length: 13
V gene: TRBV27
clone size: -
CDR3 protein: ASSVAGDLYNEQF

CDR3 length: 12
V gene: TRBV27
clone size: -
CDR3 protein: ASSFLTGKRGYT

CDR3 length: 8
V gene: TRBV25-1
clone size: -
CDR3 protein: ASKNRVQY

CDR3 length: 13
V gene: TRBV4-1
clone size: -
CDR3 protein: ASSHLGQGLYEQY

CDR3 length: 13
V gene: TRBV9
clone size: -
CDR3 protein: ASSLAGGNTGELF

CDR3 length: 13
V gene: TRBV5-8
clone size: -
CDR3 protein: ASSLASLSRYGYT

CDR3 length: 13
V gene: TRBV7-3
clone size: -
CDR3 protein: ASSFFSGGAGEQF

CDR3 length: 12
V gene: TRBV5-1
clone size: -
CDR3 protein: ASSPSGQNYGYT

CDR3 length: 9
V gene: TRBV7-9
clone size: -
CDR3 protein: ASSSLYEQY

CDR3 length: 13
V gene: TRBV5-1
clone size: few
CDR3 protein: ASSLLGASNTEAF